The clone carrying this T cell receptor (beta chain) has at least ten counts. Described time point: sample taken at primary tumor resection. The sample is drawn from a study of spatial heterogeneity in lung cancer. From germline, CDR1 is DFQATT and CDR2 SNEGSKA (reference sequence). J lost 1 base, V lost 4 bases, and 4 bases had no gene match. This CDR3 has 15 amino acids. TCRdb ran MiXCR on the 5' RACE reads and lists one entry per CDR3 protein. The sample includes about 78,000 distinct CDR3 sequences, under 8.5% seen only once; the top ten take about 7%. The chain uses TRBV20-1 and TRBJ2-3; 11 positions agree with TRBD1. The TCR comes from a male donor with early-stage non-small cell lung cancer. The sequencing used PBMCs, collected at surgery. CDR3 loop: CSATWTGGGTDTQYF. In DNA form, the CDR3 reads TGCAGTGCTACTTGGACAGGGGGCGGCACAGATACGCAGTATTTT.